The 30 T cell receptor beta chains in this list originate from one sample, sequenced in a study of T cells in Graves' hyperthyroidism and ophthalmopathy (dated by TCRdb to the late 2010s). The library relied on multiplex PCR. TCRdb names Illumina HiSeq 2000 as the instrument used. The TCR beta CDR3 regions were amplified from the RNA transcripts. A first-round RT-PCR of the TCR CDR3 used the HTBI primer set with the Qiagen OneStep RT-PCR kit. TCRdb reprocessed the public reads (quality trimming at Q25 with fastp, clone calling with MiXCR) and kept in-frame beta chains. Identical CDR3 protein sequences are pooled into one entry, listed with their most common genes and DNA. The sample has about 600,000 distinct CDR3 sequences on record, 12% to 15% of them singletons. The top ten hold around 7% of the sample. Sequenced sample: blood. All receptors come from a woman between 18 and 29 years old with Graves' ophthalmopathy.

The CDR3 DNA reads TGTGCCTGGAGTGGAGACAGGGGCTCCTACAATGAGCAGTTCTTC. Translated, it gives CAWSGDRGSYNEQFF. V gene TRBV30 combines with J gene TRBJ2-1; 8 bases align to TRBD1. The CDR3 consists of 15 residues. Germline CDR1 and CDR2: GTSNPN and SVGIG (reference sequence). V shed 1 base, J shed 0 bases, and the junction held 2 bases outside the gene matches.

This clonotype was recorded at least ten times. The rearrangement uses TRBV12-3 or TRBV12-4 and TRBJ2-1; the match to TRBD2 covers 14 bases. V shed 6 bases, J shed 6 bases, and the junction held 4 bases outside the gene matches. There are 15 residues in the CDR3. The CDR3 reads CASRSGLAGVNEQFF. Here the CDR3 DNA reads TGTGCCAGCAGGTCGGGACTAGCGGGAGTCAATGAGCAGTTCTTC.

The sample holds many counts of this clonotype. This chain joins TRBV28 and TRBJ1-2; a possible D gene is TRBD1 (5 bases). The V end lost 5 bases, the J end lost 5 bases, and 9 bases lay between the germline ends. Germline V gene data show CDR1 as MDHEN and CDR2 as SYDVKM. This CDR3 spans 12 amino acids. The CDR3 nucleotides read TGTGCCAGCAGTCTCGGGGGGTATGGCTACACCTTC. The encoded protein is CASSLGGYGYTF.

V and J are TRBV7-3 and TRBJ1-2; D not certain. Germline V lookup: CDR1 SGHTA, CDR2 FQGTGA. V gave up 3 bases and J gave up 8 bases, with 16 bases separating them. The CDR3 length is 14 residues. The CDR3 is CASSFGFGKGGYTF. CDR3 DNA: TGTGCCAGCAGCTTTGGTTTCGGAAAAGGCGGCTACACCTTC.

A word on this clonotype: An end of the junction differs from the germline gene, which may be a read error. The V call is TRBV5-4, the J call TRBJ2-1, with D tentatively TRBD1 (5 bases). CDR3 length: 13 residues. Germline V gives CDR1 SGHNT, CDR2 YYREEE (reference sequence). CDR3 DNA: TGTGCCAGCAGCTTGTCACAGGACGATGAGCGGTTCTTC. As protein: CASSLSQDDERFF.

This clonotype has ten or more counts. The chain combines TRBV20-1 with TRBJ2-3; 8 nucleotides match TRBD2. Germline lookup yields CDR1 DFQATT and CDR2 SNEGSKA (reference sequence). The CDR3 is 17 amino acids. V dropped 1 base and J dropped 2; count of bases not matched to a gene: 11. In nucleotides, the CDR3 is TGCAGTGCTAGAGGAAGTGGACTAGCCCACCCCACAGATACGCAGTATTTT. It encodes CSARGSGLAHPTDTQYF.

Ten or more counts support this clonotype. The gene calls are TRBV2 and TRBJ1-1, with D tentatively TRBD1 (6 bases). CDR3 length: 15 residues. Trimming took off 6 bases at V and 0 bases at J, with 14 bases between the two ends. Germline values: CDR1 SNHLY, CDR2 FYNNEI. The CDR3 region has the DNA TGTGCCAGCAGCCAGCAAGGGACATTGAACACTGAAGCTTTCTTT. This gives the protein CASSQQGTLNTEAFF.

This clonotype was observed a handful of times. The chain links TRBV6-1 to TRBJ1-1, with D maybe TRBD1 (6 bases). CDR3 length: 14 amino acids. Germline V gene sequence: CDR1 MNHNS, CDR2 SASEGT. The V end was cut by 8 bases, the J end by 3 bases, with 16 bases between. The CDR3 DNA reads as TGTGCCAGCCCCAACAGGGAGGTAGACACTGAAGCTTTCTTT. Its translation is CASPNREVDTEAFF.

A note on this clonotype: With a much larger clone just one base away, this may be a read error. CDR3 region: CASSLRRGQGPKNIQYF. The CDR3 nucleotides are TGTGCCAGCAGCCTCCGTCGGGGACAGGGACCAAAAAACATTCAGTACTTC. This chain connects TRBV11-2 to TRBJ2-4; 9 positions agree with TRBD1. Germline CDR1 and CDR2: SGHAT and FQNNGV. The ends lost 5 bases at V and 4 bases at J; junction bases unmatched: 12. There are 17 residues in the CDR3.

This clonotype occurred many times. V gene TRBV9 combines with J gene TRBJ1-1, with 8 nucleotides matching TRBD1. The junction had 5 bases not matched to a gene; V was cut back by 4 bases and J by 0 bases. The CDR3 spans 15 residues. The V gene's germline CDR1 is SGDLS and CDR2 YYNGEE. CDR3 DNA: TGTGCCAGCAGCCCATCAGGGGGCCTGAACACTGAAGCTTTCTTT. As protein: CASSPSGGLNTEAFF.

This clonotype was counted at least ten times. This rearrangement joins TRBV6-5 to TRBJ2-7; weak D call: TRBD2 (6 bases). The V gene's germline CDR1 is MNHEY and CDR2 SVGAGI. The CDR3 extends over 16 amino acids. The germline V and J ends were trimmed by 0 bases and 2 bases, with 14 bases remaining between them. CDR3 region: CASSYSMLRGTYEQYF. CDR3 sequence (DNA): TGTGCCAGCAGTTACTCGATGCTGCGGGGAACCTACGAGCAGTACTTC.

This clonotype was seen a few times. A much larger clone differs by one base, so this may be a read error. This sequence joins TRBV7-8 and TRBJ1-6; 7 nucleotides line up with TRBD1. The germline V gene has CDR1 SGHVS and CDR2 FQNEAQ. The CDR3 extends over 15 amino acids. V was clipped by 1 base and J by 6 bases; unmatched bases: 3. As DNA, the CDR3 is TGTGCCAGCAGCTTAGGGGCAGGGGGTAATTCACCCCTCCACTTT. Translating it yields CASSLGAGGNSPLHF.

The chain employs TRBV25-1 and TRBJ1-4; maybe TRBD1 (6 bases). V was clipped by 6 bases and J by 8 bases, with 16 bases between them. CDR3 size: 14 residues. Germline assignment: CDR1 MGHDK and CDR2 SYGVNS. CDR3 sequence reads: CASRSPGAGEKLFF. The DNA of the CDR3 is TGTGCCAGCAGATCCCCGGGGGCAGGAGAAAAACTGTTTTTT.

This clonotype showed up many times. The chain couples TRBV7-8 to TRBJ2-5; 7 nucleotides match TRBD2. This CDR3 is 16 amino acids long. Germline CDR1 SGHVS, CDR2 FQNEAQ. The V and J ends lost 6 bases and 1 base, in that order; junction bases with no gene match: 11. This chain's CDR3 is CASRLNRLAVQETQYF. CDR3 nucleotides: TGTGCCAGCAGACTCAACAGACTAGCCGTCCAAGAGACCCAGTACTTC.

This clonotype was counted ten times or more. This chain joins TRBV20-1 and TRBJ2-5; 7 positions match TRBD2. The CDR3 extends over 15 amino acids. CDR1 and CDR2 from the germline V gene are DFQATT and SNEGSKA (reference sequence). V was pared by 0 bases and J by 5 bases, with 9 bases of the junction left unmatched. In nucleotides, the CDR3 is TGCAGTGCTAGAGATAGTCGGCGGGAGTGGGAGACCCAGTACTTC. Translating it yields CSARDSRREWETQYF.

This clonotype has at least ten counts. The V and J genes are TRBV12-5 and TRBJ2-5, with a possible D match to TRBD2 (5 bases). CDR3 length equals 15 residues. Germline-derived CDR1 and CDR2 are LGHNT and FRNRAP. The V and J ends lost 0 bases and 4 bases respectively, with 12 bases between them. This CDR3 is CASGLVLGGSETQYF. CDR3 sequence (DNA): TGTGCTAGTGGTTTGGTACTCGGAGGATCAGAGACCCAGTACTTC.

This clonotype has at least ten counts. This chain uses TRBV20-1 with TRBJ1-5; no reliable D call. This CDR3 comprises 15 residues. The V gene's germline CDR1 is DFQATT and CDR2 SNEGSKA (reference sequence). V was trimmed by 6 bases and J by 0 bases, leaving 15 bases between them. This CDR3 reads CSAEVTGYSNQPQHF. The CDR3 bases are TGCAGTGCCGAGGTTACGGGTTATAGCAATCAGCCCCAGCATTTT.

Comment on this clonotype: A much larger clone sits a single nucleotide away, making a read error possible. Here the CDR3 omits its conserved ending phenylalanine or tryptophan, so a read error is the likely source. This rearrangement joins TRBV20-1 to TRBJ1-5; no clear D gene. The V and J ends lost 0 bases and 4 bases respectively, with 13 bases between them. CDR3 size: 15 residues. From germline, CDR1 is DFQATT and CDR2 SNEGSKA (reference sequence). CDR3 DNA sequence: TGCAGTGCTAGAGAGGTTGACACTCCGAATCAGCCCCAGCATATT. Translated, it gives CSAREVDTPNQPQHI.

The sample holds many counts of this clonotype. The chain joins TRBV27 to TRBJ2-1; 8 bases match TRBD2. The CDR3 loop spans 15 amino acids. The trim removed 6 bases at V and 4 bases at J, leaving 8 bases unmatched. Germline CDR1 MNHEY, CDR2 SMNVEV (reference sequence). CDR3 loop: CASSPRTSIYNEQFF. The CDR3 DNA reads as TGTGCCAGCAGCCCCCGGACTAGCATTTACAATGAGCAGTTCTTC.

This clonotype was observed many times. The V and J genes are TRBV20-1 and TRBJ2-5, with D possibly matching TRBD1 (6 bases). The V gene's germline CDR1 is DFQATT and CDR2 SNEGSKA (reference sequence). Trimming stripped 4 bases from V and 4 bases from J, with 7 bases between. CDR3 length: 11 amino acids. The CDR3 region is CSAKQGETQYF. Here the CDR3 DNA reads TGCAGTGCTAAACAGGGAGAGACCCAGTACTTC.

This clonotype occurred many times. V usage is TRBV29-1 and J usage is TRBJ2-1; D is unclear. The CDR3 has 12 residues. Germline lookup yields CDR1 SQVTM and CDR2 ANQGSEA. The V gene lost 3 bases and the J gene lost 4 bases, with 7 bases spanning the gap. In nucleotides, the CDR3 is TGCAGCGTTGAGACTTCTTACAATGAGCAGTTCTTC. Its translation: CSVETSYNEQFF.

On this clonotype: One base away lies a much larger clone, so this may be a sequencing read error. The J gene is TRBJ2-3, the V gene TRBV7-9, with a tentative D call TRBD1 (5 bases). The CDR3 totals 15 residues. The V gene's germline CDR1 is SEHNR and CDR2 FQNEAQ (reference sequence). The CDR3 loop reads CASSPRARSIDTQYF. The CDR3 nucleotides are TGTGCCAGCAGCCCCAGGGCCCGTAGCATAGATACGCAGTATTTT. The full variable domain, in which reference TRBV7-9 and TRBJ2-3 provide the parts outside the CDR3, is DTGVSQNPRHKITKRGQNVTFRCDPISEHNRLYWYRQTLGQGPEFLTYFQNEAQLEKSRLLSDRFSAERPKGSFSTLEIQRTEQGDSAMYLCASSPRARSIDTQYFGPGTRLTVL.

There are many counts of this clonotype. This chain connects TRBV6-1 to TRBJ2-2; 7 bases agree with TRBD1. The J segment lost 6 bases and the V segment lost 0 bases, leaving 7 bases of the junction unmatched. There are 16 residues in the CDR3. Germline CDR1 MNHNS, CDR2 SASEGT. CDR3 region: CASSEATGFGAGELFF. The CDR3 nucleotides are TGTGCCAGCAGTGAAGCGACAGGGTTTGGGGCCGGGGAGCTGTTTTTT.

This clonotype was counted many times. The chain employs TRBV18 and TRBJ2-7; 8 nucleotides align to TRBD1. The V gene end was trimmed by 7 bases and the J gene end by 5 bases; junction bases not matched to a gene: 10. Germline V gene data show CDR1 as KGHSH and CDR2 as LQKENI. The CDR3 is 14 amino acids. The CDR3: CASFRTGKSHEQYF. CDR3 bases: TGTGCCAGCTTTAGGACAGGGAAATCCCACGAGCAGTACTTC.

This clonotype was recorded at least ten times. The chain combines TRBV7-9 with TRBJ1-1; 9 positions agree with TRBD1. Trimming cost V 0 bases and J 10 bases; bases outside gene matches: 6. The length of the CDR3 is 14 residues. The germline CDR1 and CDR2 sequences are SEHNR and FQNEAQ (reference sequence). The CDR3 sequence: CASSLADRGGRAFF. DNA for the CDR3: TGTGCCAGCAGCTTAGCGGACAGGGGAGGACGAGCTTTCTTT.

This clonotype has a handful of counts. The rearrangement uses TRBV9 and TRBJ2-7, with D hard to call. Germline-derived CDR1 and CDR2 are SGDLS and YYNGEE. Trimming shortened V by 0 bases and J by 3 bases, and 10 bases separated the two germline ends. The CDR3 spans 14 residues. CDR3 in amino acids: CASSVAAGDYEQYF. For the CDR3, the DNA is TGTGCCAGCAGCGTAGCTGCAGGAGACTACGAGCAGTACTTC.

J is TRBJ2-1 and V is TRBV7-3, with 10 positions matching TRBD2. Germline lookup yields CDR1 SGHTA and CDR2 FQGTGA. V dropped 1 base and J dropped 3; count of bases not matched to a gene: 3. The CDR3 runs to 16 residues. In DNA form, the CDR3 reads TGTGCCAGCAGCTTAATCAGCGGGAGGGTCTACAATGAGCAGTTCTTC. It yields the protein CASSLISGRVYNEQFF.

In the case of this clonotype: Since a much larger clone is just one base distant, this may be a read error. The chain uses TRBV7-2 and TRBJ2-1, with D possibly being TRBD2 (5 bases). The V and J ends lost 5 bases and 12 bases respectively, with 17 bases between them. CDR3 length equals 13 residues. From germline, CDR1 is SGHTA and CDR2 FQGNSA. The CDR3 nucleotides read TGTGCCAGCAGCCTATCCCGGACTGGGTCGCAGTTCTTC. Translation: CASSLSRTGSQFF.

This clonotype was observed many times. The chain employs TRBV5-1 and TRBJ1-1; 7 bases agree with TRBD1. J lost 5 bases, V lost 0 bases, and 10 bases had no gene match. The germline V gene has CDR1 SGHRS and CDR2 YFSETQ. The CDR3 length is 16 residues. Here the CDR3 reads CASSLGDRGLQTEAFF. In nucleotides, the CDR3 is TGCGCCAGCAGCTTGGGGGACAGAGGCCTTCAGACTGAAGCTTTCTTT.

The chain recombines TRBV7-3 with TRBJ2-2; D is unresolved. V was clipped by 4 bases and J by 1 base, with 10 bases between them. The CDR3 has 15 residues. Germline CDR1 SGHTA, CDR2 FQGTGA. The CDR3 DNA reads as TGTGCCAGCAGCTCACCGGGTCAGAACACCGGGGAGCTGTTTTTT. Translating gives CASSSPGQNTGELFF.